This record covers a single T cell receptor (beta chain). This sample was taken from a study of blood T cell repertoires in COVID-19. Study context: PBMCs, B-cell-depleted T cells, or T cells were the source of the cDNA or gDNA that made up the material.

Germline V gives CDR1 SGHDN, CDR2 FVKESK. The CDR3 runs to 14 residues. Trimming removed 1 base from V and 8 bases from J, with 14 bases in between. Original methodology: Amplification with reference gene primers provided the estimates of nucleated cell counts. The data were produced by immunoSEQ multiplex PCR, yet TCRdb's version contains in-frame clones alone and is incomplete. That table furnishes V, J and clone size, whereas the DNA furnished D and trimming. The repertoire holds over 200,000 clones, with 80% to 90% as singletons. The sequence derives from a man aged 18 to 29 who had recovered from COVID-19. V and J are TRBV14 and TRBJ1-2; D ambiguous. What was sequenced was PBMCs or T cells enriched from blood (not recorded which). In nucleotides, the CDR3 is TGTGCCAGCAGCCAAGGTGGAGGGTATGTCGGCTACACCTTC. Its protein is CASSQGGGYVGYTF.